The 32 T cell receptor beta chains in this list originate from one sample, sequenced in a study of T cells after posttransplantation cyclophosphamide. Produced via immunoSEQ multiplex PCR; TCRdb's table is partial and in-frame only. The sample shows 25,000 to 35,000 clones, none of them appearing just once. Sequencing was done on a sample of PBMCs. These receptors were obtained from a woman aged 25 to 39 in good health and a related stem cell transplant donor.

This clone was seen many times. The chain carries TRBV7-2 and TRBJ2-1; 8 bases agree with TRBD2. V gave up 6 bases and J gave up 8 bases; unmatched junction bases: 6. Germline V gene data show CDR1 as SGHTA and CDR2 as FQGNSA. This CDR3 is 13 amino acids long. CDR3 loop: CASRLSGGHEQFF. DNA for the CDR3: TGTGCCAGCAGGCTCTCGGGGGGGCATGAGCAGTTCTTC.

This clone has just a few counts. The chain is built from TRBV10-3 and TRBJ1-6, with a tentative D call TRBD1 (6 bases). Deletions cut 2 bases from V and 10 bases from J, with 12 bases between. CDR3 length equals 14 residues. Germline CDR1 is ENHRY and CDR2 is SYGVKD. CDR3 loop: CAISEKGGWSPLHF. The CDR3 DNA follows: TGTGCCATCAGTGAGAAAGGGGGTTGGTCACCCCTCCACTTT.

This clone has a handful of counts. The V and J genes are TRBV9 and TRBJ1-5, with a tentative D call TRBD1 (6 bases). From germline, CDR1 is SGDLS and CDR2 YYNGEE. Trimming shortened V by 4 bases and J by 2 bases, and 13 bases separated the two germline ends. The CDR3 is 15 amino acids. The CDR3 DNA sequence: TGTGCCAGCAGCCCTGAGGGGGGGCGCAATCAGCCCCAGCATTTT. Protein product: CASSPEGGRNQPQHF.

This clone has ten or more counts. The chain combines TRBV12-3 or TRBV12-4 with TRBJ1-2; weak D call: TRBD1 (6 bases). Trimming stripped 6 bases from V and 2 bases from J, with 10 bases between. The length of the CDR3 is 13 residues. This chain's CDR3 is CASRLTGNYGYTF. In DNA form, the CDR3 reads TGTGCCAGCAGACTTACAGGGAACTATGGCTACACCTTC.

This chain joins TRBV4-3 and TRBJ1-6; TRBD1 aligns across 8 bases. The CDR3 is 17 residues long. Unmatched junction bases numbered 10, after V lost 0 bases and J lost 9 bases. The germline V gene encodes CDR1 LGHNA and CDR2 YSLEER. The CDR3 region is CASSQEMAGGGGSPLHF. CDR3 coding DNA: TGCGCCAGCAGCCAAGAAATGGCAGGGGGCGGGGGTTCACCCCTCCACTTT.

The sample holds many counts of this clone. J is TRBJ1-1 and V is TRBV6-4; D perhaps matches TRBD1 (5 bases). Germline V gives CDR1 MRHNA, CDR2 SNTAGT. CDR3 length: 12 residues. The germline V and J ends were trimmed by 2 bases and 11 bases, with 12 bases remaining between them. In DNA form, the CDR3 reads TGTGCCAGCAGTGACGGCAGGGTGGGGGCTTTCTTT. This gives the protein CASSDGRVGAFF.

This clone occurred many times. CDR3 DNA: TGTGCCAGCTCACCGACCAGGGCGAACACCGGGGAGCTGTTTTTT. It is translated as CASSPTRANTGELFF. V gene TRBV18 combines with J gene TRBJ2-2; D may be TRBD1 (5 bases). The V end was cut by 3 bases, the J end by 0 bases, with 8 bases between. The CDR3 totals 15 residues. Germline CDR1 is KGHSH and CDR2 is LQKENI.

The chain has TRBV6-2 or TRBV6-3 and TRBJ1-2, with 8 bases that match TRBD1. The V segment lost 6 bases and the J segment 2 bases; nucleotides outside the gene matches: 11. CDR1 and CDR2 from the germline V gene are MNHEY and SVGEGT. The CDR3 has 16 residues. CDR3 DNA: TGTGCCAGCAGCCAGACATTGGGACAGGAGAACTATGGCTACACCTTC. Translated, it gives CASSQTLGQENYGYTF.

Ten or more counts support this clone. The chain links TRBV5-1 to TRBJ2-1; the D gene is possibly TRBD2 (6 bases). V was cut by 2 bases and J by 4 bases, with 10 bases left in between. Per the germline V gene, CDR1 is SGHRS and CDR2 is YFSETQ. The CDR3 sequence is 14 residues long. The CDR3: CASSFGGVYNEQFF. CDR3 coding DNA: TGCGCCAGCAGCTTTGGCGGGGTTTACAATGAGCAGTTCTTC.

This clone was counted at least ten times. This chain joins TRBV6-1 and TRBJ2-7, with D maybe TRBD2 (6 bases). V lost 1 base to trimming and J lost 0 bases, with 19 bases between them. CDR1 MNHNS and CDR2 SASEGT come from the germline V gene. This CDR3 spans 18 amino acids. CDR3 bases: TGTGCCAGCAGTGAAGGGCCCGTTACCGGGACTGCCTCCTACGAGCAGTACTTC. It translates to CASSEGPVTGTASYEQYF.

Ten or more counts support this clone. V gene TRBV4-1 combines with J gene TRBJ2-3, with D unclear. Germline V CDR1 and CDR2: MGHRA, YSYEKL. The CDR3 contains 16 residues. V was cut by 5 bases and J by 3 bases, with 18 bases left in between. The CDR3 sequence: CASSAVDLVKTDTQYF. DNA for the CDR3: TGCGCCAGCAGCGCGGTTGATCTAGTTAAGACAGATACGCAGTATTTT.

This clone is medium-sized. The V call is TRBV4-1, the J call TRBJ1-3, with TRBD1 matching over 7 bases. There are 18 residues in the CDR3. V lost 0 bases to trimming and J lost 5 bases; unmatched junction nucleotides: 13. Looked up from germline, CDR1 is MGHRA and CDR2 is YSYEKL. CDR3 nucleotide sequence: TGCGCCAGCAGCCAAGATCGCCCGACAGGGAGGATTAGAAACACCATATATTTT. It specifies CASSQDRPTGRIRNTIYF.

This clone was detected many times. This CDR3 is also generated by other DNA sequences in the sample. This rearrangement joins TRBV7-2 to TRBJ1-3, with unresolved D. This CDR3 comprises 15 residues. Trimming shortened V by 1 base and J by 4 bases, and 11 bases separated the two germline ends. The germline CDR1 and CDR2 sequences are SGHTA and FQGNSA. The CDR3 DNA reads as TGTGCCAGCAGCTTAGATAGGGTTTCGGGAAACACCATATATTTT. Residues: CASSLDRVSGNTIYF.

This clone has only a few counts. The gene calls are TRBV7-2 and TRBJ2-5; D gene uncertain. The CDR3 is 11 amino acids. Trimming left V 5 bases short and J 7 bases short, with 8 bases between. Germline V gene data show CDR1 as SGHTA and CDR2 as FQGNSA. The CDR3 DNA reads TGTGCCAGCAGCCTTCAGGTGACCCAGTACTTC. Its protein product is CASSLQVTQYF.

In this sample, this clone turned up many times. This chain connects TRBV13 to TRBJ2-7, with 7 bases identical to TRBD2. Unmatched junction bases numbered 5, after V lost 5 bases and J lost 10 bases. The CDR3 spans 11 residues. Germline V gene data show CDR1 as PRHDT and CDR2 as FYEKMQ (reference sequence). The CDR3 sequence: CASSGSGGQYF. CDR3 DNA sequence: TGTGCCAGCAGCGGGTCGGGGGGACAGTACTTC.

The rearrangement uses TRBV7-2 and TRBJ2-7; 9 positions match TRBD1. In germline, CDR1 is SGHTA, CDR2 FQGNSA. The CDR3 extends over 12 amino acids. Unmatched junction bases numbered 2, after V lost 5 bases and J lost 6 bases. CDR3: CASSVDRGEQYF. CDR3 sequence (DNA): TGTGCCAGCAGCGTGGACAGGGGCGAGCAGTACTTC.

The CDR3 DNA reads TGTGCCAGCAGGCCCCCCGGGACAGGTCCCCAACTCAACTATGGCTACACCTTC. Protein sequence: CASRPPGTGPQLNYGYTF. The V and J genes are TRBV4-2 and TRBJ1-2, with TRBD1 identical over 8 bases. The germline CDR1 and CDR2 sequences are LGHNA and YNFKEQ. This CDR3 has 18 residues. J lost 2 bases, V lost 6 bases, and 17 bases had no gene match.

This clone turned up a few times. J is TRBJ1-2 and V is TRBV13, with TRBD1 identical over 9 bases. The J segment lost 11 bases and the V segment lost 4 bases, leaving 26 bases of the junction unmatched. The CDR3 consists of 19 residues. The germline CDR1 and CDR2 sequences are PRHDT and FYEKMQ (reference sequence). This chain's CDR3 is CASSSRRFPLAGTGIGYTF. The CDR3 DNA sequence: TGTGCCAGCAGCTCCCGTAGGTTCCCACTAGCCGGGACAGGGATAGGTTACACCTTC.

Many counts were recorded for this clone. The chain couples TRBV7-2 to TRBJ1-1; D gene uncertain. CDR3 size: 12 residues. Germline CDR1 and CDR2: SGHTA and FQGNSA. Trimming pared 3 bases from V and 1 base from J, leaving 3 bases between. CDR3 protein: CASSFGNTEAFF. Written as DNA, the CDR3 is TGTGCCAGCAGCTTCGGGAACACTGAAGCTTTCTTT.

This clone was counted a few times. The chain has TRBV13 and TRBJ2-7; the match to TRBD2 covers 8 bases. CDR3 length: 15 residues. The germline V gene encodes CDR1 PRHDT and CDR2 FYEKMQ (reference sequence). V lost 2 bases to trimming and J lost 5 bases; unmatched junction nucleotides: 8. CDR3 nucleotides: TGTGCCAGCAGCTTAAGGCGCAGCGGGGGCGACGAGCAGTACTTC. As protein: CASSLRRSGGDEQYF.

The chain links TRBV7-2 to TRBJ1-5, with 9 positions matching TRBD1. The germline CDR1 and CDR2 sequences are SGHTA and FQGNSA. This CDR3 spans 15 amino acids. The V and J ends lost 5 bases and 2 bases, in that order; junction bases with no gene match: 4. The CDR3 nucleotides read TGTGCCAGCAGCGTCGACAGGGGGGGCAATCAGCCCCAGCATTTT. Protein sequence: CASSVDRGGNQPQHF.

This clone was observed many times. This chain joins TRBV6-1 and TRBJ1-1; 8 positions agree with TRBD1. In germline, CDR1 is MNHNS, CDR2 SASEGT. V lost 2 bases and J lost 8; bases outside the gene matches: 4. The CDR3 covers 13 residues. CDR3 sequence: CASSELTGGEAFF. CDR3 DNA sequence: TGTGCCAGCAGTGAATTAACAGGGGGAGAAGCTTTCTTT.

This clone was seen at least ten times. The chain has TRBV12-3 or TRBV12-4 and TRBJ2-1; TRBD2 matches at 12 bases. This CDR3 region has 16 residues. Trimming cost V 6 bases and J 5 bases; bases outside gene matches: 8. CDR3 region: CASRSTSGGYHNEQFF. The CDR3 bases are TGTGCCAGCAGATCCACTAGCGGGGGGTATCACAATGAGCAGTTCTTC.

This clone was recorded at least ten times. V gene TRBV9 combines with J gene TRBJ1-1; D is unclear. V lost 2 bases to trimming and J lost 3 bases, with 20 bases between them. The length of the CDR3 is 17 residues. Germline CDR1 reads SGDLS; CDR2 reads YYNGEE. The CDR3 DNA is TGTGCCAGCAGCGTTGGCCCCGCCGCGGGCGTCGACACTGAAGCTTTCTTT. This translates into CASSVGPAAGVDTEAFF.

This clone was recorded many times. The CDR3 DNA follows: TGTGCCAGCTCACCACCCCTCCAGGTCGAGCAGTACTTC. This encodes CASSPPLQVEQYF. J is TRBJ2-7 and V is TRBV18; the D is unclear. Germline CDR1 and CDR2: KGHSH and LQKENI. The CDR3 is 13 amino acids. V lost 0 bases and J lost 6, with 9 bases in between.

This clone was found many times. The J gene is TRBJ1-5, the V gene TRBV7-3; D might be TRBD1 (6 bases). The germline V gene encodes CDR1 SGHTA and CDR2 FQGTGA. The CDR3 is 18 amino acids. With 5 bases removed from V and 3 bases from J, the gap between germline ends came to 23 bases. The CDR3 protein is CASSPKQTGTRNNQPQHF. Written as DNA, the CDR3 is TGTGCCAGCAGCCCAAAACAGACCGGGACAAGAAACAATCAGCCCCAGCATTTT.

In its sample, this clone was seen a few times. The chain recombines TRBV6-2 or TRBV6-3 with TRBJ2-5, with TRBD1 matching over 9 bases. The end of the DNA fits TRBJ2-7 better, so the J call may be wrong. The germline CDR1 and CDR2 sequences are MNHEY and SVGEGT. The CDR3 sequence is 13 residues long. In nucleotides, the CDR3 is TGTGCCAGCAGCCGAGGGACAGGGTACGAGCAGTACTTC. Translating gives CASSRGTGYEQYF.

This clone was recorded at least ten times. This rearrangement joins TRBV13 to TRBJ1-5; D perhaps matches TRBD1 (6 bases). CDR3 length equals 14 residues. V lost 5 bases and J lost 0, with 8 bases in between. CDR1 is PRHDT and CDR2 is FYEKMQ in the germline V gene (reference sequence). The CDR3 spells CASSRQDSNQPQHF. The CDR3 bases are TGTGCCAGCAGCAGACAGGATAGCAATCAGCCCCAGCATTTT.

At least ten counts were recorded for this clone. This rearrangement joins TRBV7-2 to TRBJ1-2, with D possibly matching TRBD1 (5 bases). The length of the CDR3 is 16 residues. Germline loops: CDR1 SGHTA, CDR2 FQGNSA. The V end was cut by 4 bases, the J end by 11 bases, with 26 bases between. CDR3 DNA: TGTGCCAGCAGCTGGAAGAGCTCAGGGTTTTCAACGGGATACACCTTC. Protein product: CASSWKSSGFSTGYTF.

This clone showed up just a few times. The chain recombines TRBV9 with TRBJ2-3; maybe TRBD1 (6 bases). This CDR3 has 15 residues. Trimming stripped 4 bases from V and 2 bases from J, with 14 bases between. Germline-derived CDR1 and CDR2 are SGDLS and YYNGEE. In DNA, the CDR3 is TGTGCCAGCAGCTTGCCGGACAGTCTCACAGATACGCAGTATTTT. Amino acids: CASSLPDSLTDTQYF.

This clone was seen ten or more times. V gene TRBV2 combines with J gene TRBJ1-4, with unresolved D. Germline V gene data show CDR1 as SNHLY and CDR2 as FYNNEI. The length of the CDR3 is 16 residues. Deletions cut 5 bases from V and 0 bases from J, with 13 bases between. DNA for the CDR3: TGTGCCAGCAGTCGGGCGGCGGGGACAACTAATGAAAAACTGTTTTTT. Its translation: CASSRAAGTTNEKLFF.

This clone appeared many times. V and J are TRBV30 and TRBJ1-4; D gene uncertain. Trimming stripped 7 bases from V and 7 bases from J, with 16 bases between. The CDR3 totals 13 residues. Germline CDR1 and CDR2: GTSNPN and SVGIG (reference sequence). CDR3 sequence: CAYSKGTAEKLFF. The CDR3 coding sequence is TGTGCCTACTCGAAGGGCACCGCTGAAAAACTGTTTTTT.